The rows below give T cell receptor beta chains drawn from one sample of a study of response to subunit inactivated influenza vaccine. TCRdb analysed the RT-PCR reads with MiXCR anew, one entry per CDR3 protein. The sample lists about 180,000 distinct CDR3 sequences; about 10% were seen once. Sequencing was performed on CD8+ T cells sorted from PBMCs, taken roughly 24 months after vaccination. The receptors originated from a man aged 50 to 75 who received an inactivated influenza vaccine. The CDR3 runs from the conserved cysteine through the conserved F or W. Fields, in order: V gene, CDR3 length, J gene, CDR3 protein.

TRBV29-1	16	TRBJ2-3	CSVENLPDRFTDTQYF
TRBV7-3	15	TRBJ2-3	CASSLTGGHTDTQYF
TRBV12-3/TRBV12-4	12	TRBJ2-1	CASQGSVDEQFF
TRBV4-2	15	TRBJ2-5	CASSQDGRGHETQYF
TRBV5-4	15	TRBJ2-2	CASSVTGSGTGELFF
TRBV5-8	11	TRBJ2-1	CASYMGTQQFF
TRBV7-9	15	TRBJ2-1	CASRSRDYQVNEQFF
TRBV20-1	17	TRBJ2-5	CSAREDRYLKYQETQYF
TRBV5-1	16	TRBJ2-5	CASSLGTSGHRETQYF
TRBV28	15	TRBJ2-7	CASSSPGVSSYEQYF
TRBV24-1	17	TRBJ2-3	CATSDWAVDRYTDTQYF
TRBV20-1	14	TRBJ2-7	CSARGKETIYEQYF
TRBV12-3/TRBV12-4	14	TRBJ2-1	CASSFGGRANEQFF
TRBV4-1	16	TRBJ1-5	CASSPYGTGDNQPQHF
TRBV7-2	14	TRBJ2-7	CASSLVGSVHEQYF
TRBV29-1	16	TRBJ2-1	CSVVGILAGSNNEQFF